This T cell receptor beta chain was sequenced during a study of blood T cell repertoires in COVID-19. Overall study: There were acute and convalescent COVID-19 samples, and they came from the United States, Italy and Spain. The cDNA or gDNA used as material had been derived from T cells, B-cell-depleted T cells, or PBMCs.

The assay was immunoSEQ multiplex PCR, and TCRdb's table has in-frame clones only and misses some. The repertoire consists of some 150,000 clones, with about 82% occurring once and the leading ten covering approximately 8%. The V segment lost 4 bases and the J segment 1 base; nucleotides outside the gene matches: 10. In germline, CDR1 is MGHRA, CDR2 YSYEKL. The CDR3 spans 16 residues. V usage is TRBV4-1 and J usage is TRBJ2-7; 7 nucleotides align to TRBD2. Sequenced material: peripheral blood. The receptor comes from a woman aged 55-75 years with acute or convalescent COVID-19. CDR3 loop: CASSPAGEGRSYEQYF. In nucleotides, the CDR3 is TGCGCCAGCAGCCCTGCGGGGGAGGGCCGTTCCTACGAGCAGTACTTC.